These 25 T cell receptor beta chains share one sample of origin, sequenced in a study of control samples from healthy donors and cancer patients. The method was immunoSEQ multiplex PCR; TCRdb's version includes in-frame clones alone and lacks a portion of them. Among around 59,000 clones listed, more than 90% were seen once. The sequenced sample consisted of PBMCs. The receptor set was obtained from a man aged 35 to 55 with colorectal cancer.

The rearrangement uses TRBV7-2 and TRBJ2-5; 8 bases map to TRBD1. Germline trimming cut 10 bases from V and 1 base from J; bases unmatched to any gene: 5. CDR3 length: 13 residues. Germline V gives CDR1 SGHTA, CDR2 FQGNSA. DNA for the CDR3: TGTGCCACACGACAGGGGTCCCAAGAGACCCAGTACTTC. It specifies CATRQGSQETQYF.

The chain carries TRBV5-1 and TRBJ2-2; 11 nucleotides match TRBD2. Germline V CDR1 and CDR2: SGHRS, YFSETQ. Trimming at V came to 4 bases and at J to 6 bases, leaving 8 bases not matched to a gene. The CDR3 spans 16 residues. The CDR3 DNA reads TGCGCCAGCAGCGTCCTTAGCGGGGGGGCCTCCGGGGAGCTGTTTTTT. Translation gives CASSVLSGGASGELFF.

The chain has TRBV7-3 and TRBJ1-3; D unclear. Germline V gives CDR1 SGHTA, CDR2 FQGTGA. CDR3 length: 14 amino acids. The germline V and J ends were trimmed by 0 bases and 0 bases, with 3 bases remaining between them. CDR3 DNA sequence: TGTGCCAGCAGCTTAACGGCCTCTGGAAACACCATATATTTT. Translated: CASSLTASGNTIYF.

The chain is built from TRBV5-1 and TRBJ1-2, with D unresolved. This CDR3 region has 13 residues. The germline CDR1 and CDR2 sequences are SGHRS and YFSETQ. V lost 0 bases, J lost 6 bases, and 9 bases lay in between. The CDR3 DNA follows: TGCGCCAGCAGCTTGGGTCACGCTGATGGCTACACCTTC. Translation: CASSLGHADGYTF.

The chain couples TRBV19 to TRBJ2-3; 10 nucleotides match TRBD2. V lost 2 bases to trimming and J lost 5 bases; unmatched junction nucleotides: 4. Germline assignment: CDR1 LNHDA and CDR2 SQIVND (reference sequence). There are 15 residues in the CDR3. The CDR3 DNA reads as TGTGCCAGTAGTATACGAGCGGGGGGGCTAGATACGCAGTATTTT. Protein sequence: CASSIRAGGLDTQYF.

The rearrangement links TRBV15 to TRBJ2-1; 9 nucleotides line up with TRBD2. With 1 base clipped from V and 9 bases from J, the junction kept 10 bases outside the gene matches. Germline V gene lookup returns CDR1 LNHNV and CDR2 YYDKDF (reference sequence). There are 16 residues in the CDR3. DNA for the CDR3: TGTGCCACCAGCAGAGGGCCAGCGGGGGGTAAAGGTGAGCAGTTCTTC. Its protein product is CATSRGPAGGKGEQFF.

V and J are TRBV2 and TRBJ1-5; 8 positions agree with TRBD1. V lost 6 bases, J lost 7 bases, and 11 bases stayed unmatched. CDR1 is SNHLY and CDR2 is FYNNEI in the germline V gene. The CDR3 spans 15 residues. The CDR3 is CASRADGQGKQPQHF. DNA of the CDR3: TGTGCCAGCAGGGCCGACGGACAGGGAAAACAGCCCCAGCATTTT.

The rearrangement uses TRBV7-9 and TRBJ1-2, with D uncertain. Germline assignment: CDR1 SEHNR and CDR2 FQNEAQ (reference sequence). V was cut by 3 bases and J by 4 bases, with 0 bases left in between. The CDR3 covers 10 residues. The CDR3 loop is CASSFYGYTF. The DNA of the CDR3 is TGTGCCAGCAGCTTCTATGGCTACACCTTC.

The CDR3 sequence: CASSRADRNYGYTF. CDR3 DNA: TGTGCCAGCAGCCGAGCAGACAGAAACTATGGCTACACCTTC. The chain is built from TRBV6-5 and TRBJ1-2; weak D call: TRBD1 (5 bases). The CDR3 loop spans 14 amino acids. Germline CDR1 MNHEY, CDR2 SVGAGI. Trimming cost V 6 bases and J 2 bases, with 13 bases left between them.

V is TRBV5-1 and J is TRBJ1-4; TRBD1 matches 8 bases. CDR3 length equals 15 residues. Losses at the gene ends were 4 bases for V and 5 bases for J; bases not matched to a gene: 7. Germline V CDR1 and CDR2: SGHRS, YFSETQ. DNA for the CDR3: TGCGCCAGCAGCCCAACAGGGGGTCGGAATGAAAAACTGTTTTTT. Translated, it gives CASSPTGGRNEKLFF.

The V gene is TRBV5-1, the J gene TRBJ1-1; maybe TRBD1 (5 bases). V lost 1 base, J lost 4 bases, and 11 bases lay in between. Germline V gene sequence: CDR1 SGHRS, CDR2 YFSETQ. CDR3 length: 14 amino acids. The CDR3 region is CASSLWQGGTEAFF. CDR3 bases: TGCGCCAGCAGCTTGTGGCAGGGAGGCACTGAAGCTTTCTTT.

V and J are TRBV2 and TRBJ1-2; 8 bases are a match to TRBD1. The CDR3 contains 14 residues. Germline-derived CDR1 and CDR2 are SNHLY and FYNNEI. V trimming: 4 bases; J trimming: 7 bases; junction bases outside the gene matches: 8. The CDR3 nucleotides read TGTGCCAGCAGTGTGGGCAGGGGGCTGGGTGGCTACACCTTC. Translated, it gives CASSVGRGLGGYTF.

CDR3 bases: TGTGCCAGCAAGGATGTCTCCGAGCAGTACTTC. Protein: CASKDVSEQYF. The rearrangement links TRBV6-5 to TRBJ2-7; no reliable D call. The CDR3 runs 11 residues. Germline CDR1 is MNHEY and CDR2 is SVGAGI. V was clipped by 7 bases and J by 6 bases, with 10 bases between them.

This clone was seen a handful of times. The chain recombines TRBV2 with TRBJ2-1; 10 positions match TRBD2. After removal of 4 bases from V and 2 bases from J, the junction contained 5 bases not matched to a gene. This CDR3 comprises 16 residues. The germline CDR1 and CDR2 sequences are SNHLY and FYNNEI. Here the CDR3 DNA reads TGTGCCAGCAGTGTCCCTAGCGGGGGCACCTACAATGAGCAGTTCTTC. Protein product: CASSVPSGGTYNEQFF.

The rearrangement links TRBV19 to TRBJ2-6; 7 bases align to TRBD1. V dropped 4 bases and J dropped 0; count of bases not matched to a gene: 12. CDR1 LNHDA and CDR2 SQIVND come from the germline V gene (reference sequence). This CDR3 is built from 19 residues. The CDR3: CASSTTGTASISGANVLTF. CDR3 nucleotides: TGTGCCAGTAGTACGACCGGGACAGCCTCGATCTCTGGGGCCAACGTCCTGACTTTC.

V usage is TRBV7-2 and J usage is TRBJ1-5, with 7 bases fitting TRBD1. Looked up from germline, CDR1 is SGHTA and CDR2 is FQGNSA. J was trimmed by 0 bases and V by 1 base; bases with no gene match: 6. The CDR3 contains 17 residues. CDR3 bases: TGTGCCAGCAGCTTAGGAGGGGGCGGGAATAGCAATCAGCCCCAGCATTTT. This sequence encodes CASSLGGGGNSNQPQHF.

V usage is TRBV7-9 and J usage is TRBJ2-1; TRBD1 or TRBD2 may be the D gene (5 bases each). CDR3 length: 16 residues. The germline V and J ends were trimmed by 5 bases and 0 bases, with 14 bases remaining between them. CDR1 SEHNR and CDR2 FQNEAQ come from the germline V gene (reference sequence). The CDR3, as DNA: TGTGCCAGCAGCCCCGGGACGGTAAGCTCCTACAATGAGCAGTTCTTC. This codes for CASSPGTVSSYNEQFF.

This clone turned up a few times. The V call is TRBV9, the J call TRBJ1-6; 7 bases match TRBD1. The germline CDR1 and CDR2 sequences are SGDLS and YYNGEE. CDR3 size: 16 residues. Trimming took 4 bases from V and 4 from J; bases not matched to a gene: 8. The CDR3 here is CASSLQQGFYNSPLHF. CDR3 in DNA: TGTGCCAGCAGCCTCCAACAGGGGTTTTATAATTCACCCCTCCACTTT.

The genes are TRBV2 and TRBJ2-5, with 12 nucleotides matching TRBD2. The CDR3 sequence is 17 residues long. Germline V gene data show CDR1 as SNHLY and CDR2 as FYNNEI. V gave up 5 bases and J gave up 4 bases; unmatched junction bases: 11. CDR3 coding DNA: TGTGCCAGCAGTAGGGGGCTCCGGACTAGCGGGGTAGAGACCCAGTACTTC. Translation gives CASSRGLRTSGVETQYF. The variable domain in full, completed from reference TRBV2 and TRBJ2-5, reads EPEVTQTPSHQVTQMGQEVILRCVPISNHLYFYWYRQILGQKVEFLVSFYNNEISEKSEIFDDQFSVERPDGSNFTLKIRSTKLEDSAMYFCASSRGLRTSGVETQYFGPGTRLLVL.

V and J are TRBV5-1 and TRBJ1-1; D gene uncertain. The V gene's germline CDR1 is SGHRS and CDR2 YFSETQ. The length of the CDR3 is 15 residues. The V and J ends lost 0 bases and 4 bases respectively, with 13 bases between them. CDR3 coding DNA: TGCGCCAGCAGCTTGGCCCAGGCTCGGGTCACTGAAGCTTTCTTT. Translated, it gives CASSLAQARVTEAFF.

The chain carries TRBV18 and TRBJ2-7; TRBD1 aligns across 8 bases. Trimming took 4 bases from V and 3 from J; bases not matched to a gene: 5. The CDR3 runs to 14 residues. Per the germline V gene, CDR1 is KGHSH and CDR2 is LQKENI. CDR3 DNA: TGTGCCAGCTCACTTCTGGGACAGGTCTACGAGCAGTACTTC. Amino acids: CASSLLGQVYEQYF.

The chain uses TRBV19 and TRBJ2-3; TRBD1 aligns across 11 bases. With V trimmed by 6 bases and J by 5 bases, 10 bases remained unmatched. Germline loops: CDR1 LNHDA, CDR2 SQIVND (reference sequence). The CDR3 consists of 16 residues. CDR3 sequence: CASSALGQGDVDTQYF. In nucleotides, the CDR3 is TGTGCCAGTAGCGCCTTGGGACAGGGGGACGTAGATACGCAGTATTTT.

The chain joins TRBV7-2 to TRBJ1-5, with TRBD1 as a possible D gene (5 bases). CDR1 and CDR2 (germline): SGHTA, FQGNSA. V was clipped by 4 bases and J by 8 bases, with 15 bases between them. This CDR3 has 14 residues. As DNA, the CDR3 is TGTGCCAGCAGCTCCCAGGGTCCCCGAGAGCCCCAGCATTTT. It encodes CASSSQGPREPQHF.

This clone was detected only a few times. The rearrangement uses TRBV7-9 and TRBJ1-1; D is unclear. CDR3 length: 19 amino acids. Germline values: CDR1 SEHNR, CDR2 FQNEAQ (reference sequence). V was cut by 2 bases and J by 0 bases, with 22 bases left in between. CDR3 amino acids: CASSLTQALLSTMNTEAFF. CDR3 DNA sequence: TGTGCCAGCAGCTTAACTCAGGCTCTATTAAGTACTATGAACACTGAAGCTTTCTTT.

J is TRBJ1-2 and V is TRBV19, with TRBD1 matching 9 bases. The CDR3 extends over 14 amino acids. The germline CDR1 and CDR2 sequences are LNHDA and SQIVND (reference sequence). With 11 bases clipped from V and 0 bases from J, the junction kept 7 bases outside the gene matches. The CDR3 sequence is CASTNRGPNYGYTF. CDR3 DNA sequence: TGTGCCTCCACCAACAGGGGGCCTAACTATGGCTACACCTTC. The full variable domain, rest sourced from reference TRBV19 and TRBJ1-2, is DGGITQSPKYLFRKEGQNVTLSCEQNLNHDAMYWYRQDPGQGLRLIYYSQIVNDFQKGDIAEGYSVSREKKESFPLTVTSAQKNPTAFYLCASTNRGPNYGYTFGSGTRLTVV.